The sequence of this TCR beta chain was determined in a study of CD8 T cells in ankylosing spondylitis. The study's findings and limits: Reports say disease-linked clones showed up significantly more in matched ankylosing spondylitis synovial fluid. Previously reported in reactive arthritis synovial fluid and blood were some of the motif variants.

Of note for this clonotype: What it recognizes is unknown.

Construction of TCR beta libraries was performed using quantitative 5'-RACE with molecular barcodes. TCRdb reprocessed the 5' RACE reads via MiXCR and lists one record per CDR3 protein. The table has 150,000 or so distinct CDR3 sequences, roughly 18% seen once. This clonotype originated in a male donor with ankylosing spondylitis or in good health (not recorded which). Material for sequencing was blood, either unsorted or a sorted T cell fraction (not recorded which).

CDR3 protein: CASSPGLAGSGYNEQFF. CDR3 coding DNA: TGCGCCAGCAGCCCGGGACTAGCGGGATCGGGCTACAATGAGCAGTTCTTC. The V call is TRBV5-1, the J call TRBJ2-1; 13 bases are shared with TRBD2. CDR1 and CDR2 (germline): SGHRS, YFSETQ. The CDR3 loop spans 17 amino acids. V was pared by 4 bases and J by 3 bases, with 7 bases of the junction left unmatched. The variable domain in full, with the rest retrieved from reference TRBV5-1 and TRBJ2-1, is KAGVTQTPRYLIKTRGQQVTLSCSPISGHRSVSWYQQTPGQGLQFLFEYFSETQRNKGNFPGRFSGRQFSNSRSEMNVSTLELGDSALYLCASSPGLAGSGYNEQFFGPGTRLTVL.